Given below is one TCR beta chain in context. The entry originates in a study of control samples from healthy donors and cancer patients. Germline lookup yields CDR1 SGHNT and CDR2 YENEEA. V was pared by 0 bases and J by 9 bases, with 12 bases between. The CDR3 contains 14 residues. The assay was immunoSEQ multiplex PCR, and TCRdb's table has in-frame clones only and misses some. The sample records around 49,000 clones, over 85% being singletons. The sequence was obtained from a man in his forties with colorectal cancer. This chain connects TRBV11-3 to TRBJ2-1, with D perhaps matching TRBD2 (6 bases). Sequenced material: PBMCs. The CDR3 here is CASSLEGGGGEQFF. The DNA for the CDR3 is TGTGCCAGCAGCTTAGAGGGAGGTGGGGGTGAGCAGTTCTTC.